This is a list of T cell receptor beta chains from one sample in a study of shared clonotypes between healthy human individuals. This table comes from immunoSEQ multiplex PCR, and its TCRdb copy is limited to in-frame clones, with some not included. Here the sample spans some 690,000 clones, roughly 91% being singletons. Sequenced material: memory CD8+ T cells from PBMCs. The receptors here all came from a man younger than 30 in good health. Some clones in this sample may be carry-over from other donors' samples. CDR3s include the opening cysteine and the closing phenylalanine or tryptophan. Fields, in order: clone size, D gene, V gene, J gene, CDR3 protein, CDR3 DNA. The D gene is left open where the match is weak. The size of a clone is reported for some rows only, either as once, few or many, or as a class for expanded clones.

abundance: NA
d_gene: TRBD2
v_gene: TRBV7-2
j_gene: TRBJ2-5
CDR3aa: CASSSGEGQETQYF
CDR3nt: TGTGCCAGCAGCTCGGGGGAGGGTCAGGAGACCCAGTACTTC

abundance: NA
d_gene: TRBD1
v_gene: TRBV7-6
j_gene: TRBJ2-7
CDR3aa: CASSGPRQGNSYEQYF
CDR3nt: TGTGCCAGCAGCGGGCCCCGACAGGGGAACTCCTACGAGCAGTACTTC

abundance: NA
d_gene: TRBD2
v_gene: TRBV27
j_gene: TRBJ2-3
CDR3aa: CASSLVLASGTDTQYF
CDR3nt: TGTGCCAGCAGTTTAGTGTTGGCTAGCGGGACAGATACGCAGTATTTT

abundance: many
d_gene: NA
v_gene: TRBV4-1
j_gene: TRBJ2-7
CDR3aa: CASSQALGYEQYF
CDR3nt: TGCGCCAGCAGCCAAGCTCTGGGGTACGAGCAGTACTTC

abundance: NA
d_gene: TRBD2
v_gene: TRBV4-1
j_gene: TRBJ2-3
CDR3aa: CASSQMPAGGADTQYF
CDR3nt: TGCGCCAGCAGCCAAATGCCAGCGGGAGGTGCAGATACGCAGTATTTT

abundance: NA
d_gene: NA
v_gene: TRBV23-1
j_gene: TRBJ2-5
CDR3aa: CASSQRLQETQYF
CDR3nt: TGCGCCAGCAGTCAACGGCTACAAGAGACCCAGTACTTC

abundance: NA
d_gene: NA
v_gene: TRBV28
j_gene: TRBJ1-1
CDR3aa: CASSLDSVLNTEAFF
CDR3nt: TGTGCCAGCAGTTTAGATTCAGTGTTGAACACTGAAGCTTTCTTT

abundance: few
d_gene: NA
v_gene: TRBV25-1
j_gene: TRBJ1-2
CDR3aa: CASTLGGGYGYTF
CDR3nt: TGTGCCAGCACCTTGGGGGGCGGCTATGGCTACACCTTC

abundance: NA
d_gene: NA
v_gene: TRBV5-1
j_gene: TRBJ1-2
CDR3aa: CASSLAGHLYGYTF
CDR3nt: TGCGCCAGCAGCTTGGCAGGACACCTCTATGGCTACACCTTC

abundance: NA
d_gene: NA
v_gene: TRBV9
j_gene: TRBJ2-1
CDR3aa: CASSVGGARYNEQFF
CDR3nt: TGTGCCAGCAGCGTAGGGGGGGCGCGGTACAATGAGCAGTTCTTC

abundance: NA
d_gene: TRBD1
v_gene: TRBV9
j_gene: TRBJ1-1
CDR3aa: CASSVGDRATEAFF
CDR3nt: TGTGCCAGCAGCGTAGGGGACAGGGCCACTGAAGCTTTCTTT

abundance: NA
d_gene: TRBD2
v_gene: TRBV10-3
j_gene: TRBJ2-1
CDR3aa: CAISEPGLAGGLYNEQFF
CDR3nt: TGTGCCATCAGTGAACCGGGACTAGCGGGAGGTTTGTATAATGAGCAGTTCTTC

abundance: NA
d_gene: TRBD1
v_gene: TRBV5-1
j_gene: TRBJ2-1
CDR3aa: CASSPTGFLYNEQFF
CDR3nt: TGCGCCAGCAGCCCGACAGGGTTTCTCTACAATGAGCAGTTCTTC

abundance: NA
d_gene: TRBD1
v_gene: TRBV6-5
j_gene: TRBJ2-2
CDR3aa: CASSPTGGAAGELFF
CDR3nt: TGTGCCAGCAGTCCCACAGGGGGCGCGGCCGGGGAGCTGTTTTTT

abundance: once
d_gene: TRBD1
v_gene: TRBV7-9
j_gene: TRBJ2-7
CDR3aa: CASVGQGGYEQYF
CDR3nt: TGTGCCAGCGTGGGACAGGGGGGATACGAGCAGTACTTC

abundance: NA
d_gene: TRBD1
v_gene: TRBV29-1
j_gene: TRBJ2-7
CDR3aa: CSALSGTGSYEQYF
CDR3nt: TGCAGCGCCCTCTCCGGGACAGGGAGTTACGAGCAGTACTTC

abundance: NA
d_gene: NA
v_gene: TRBV9
j_gene: TRBJ2-7
CDR3aa: CASSVGFWGSYEQYF
CDR3nt: TGTGCCAGCAGCGTAGGCTTTTGGGGTTCCTACGAGCAGTACTTC

abundance: NA
d_gene: NA
v_gene: TRBV11-1
j_gene: TRBJ2-1
CDR3aa: CASSSHLGIGNEQFF
CDR3nt: TGTGCCAGCAGCTCACATCTAGGAATCGGCAATGAGCAGTTCTTC

abundance: NA
d_gene: NA
v_gene: TRBV15
j_gene: TRBJ2-5
CDR3aa: CATIDRPGQETQYF
CDR3nt: TGTGCCACCATTGACAGGCCCGGGCAAGAGACCCAGTACTTC

abundance: NA
d_gene: NA
v_gene: TRBV5-1
j_gene: TRBJ2-1
CDR3aa: CASSTLGGSYNEQFF
CDR3nt: TGCGCCAGCAGCACCCTCGGAGGTAGTTACAATGAGCAGTTCTTC

abundance: NA
d_gene: NA
v_gene: TRBV15
j_gene: TRBJ2-3
CDR3aa: CATSTGGGRTSTDTQYF
CDR3nt: TGTGCCACCAGCACCGGGGGTGGACGGACTAGCACAGATACGCAGTATTTT

abundance: NA
d_gene: NA
v_gene: TRBV9
j_gene: TRBJ1-2
CDR3aa: CASSVGGDYGYTF
CDR3nt: TGTGCCAGCAGCGTAGGAGGAGACTATGGCTACACCTTC

abundance: once
d_gene: NA
v_gene: TRBV21-1
j_gene: TRBJ2-1
CDR3aa: CASSNGGVATNEQFF
CDR3nt: TGTGCCAGCAGCAACGGGGGGGTCGCTACAAATGAGCAGTTCTTC

abundance: NA
d_gene: NA
v_gene: TRBV13
j_gene: TRBJ2-2
CDR3aa: CASREQGNGELFF
CDR3nt: TGTGCCAGCAGGGAACAGGGAAACGGGGAGCTGTTTTTT

abundance: NA
d_gene: TRBD1
v_gene: TRBV9
j_gene: TRBJ2-6
CDR3aa: CASSVATGGTGANVLTF
CDR3nt: TGTGCCAGCAGCGTAGCAACAGGGGGAACTGGGGCCAACGTCCTGACTTTC

abundance: NA
d_gene: NA
v_gene: TRBV7-3
j_gene: TRBJ1-4
CDR3aa: CASSRSTEKLFF
CDR3nt: TGTGCCAGCAGCCGCTCTACCGAAAAACTGTTTTTT

abundance: NA
d_gene: NA
v_gene: TRBV7-9
j_gene: TRBJ1-3
CDR3aa: CASSLMGPIASGNTIYF
CDR3nt: TGTGCCAGCAGCTTAATGGGACCCATCGCCTCTGGAAACACCATATATTTT

abundance: NA
d_gene: TRBD2
v_gene: TRBV7-2
j_gene: TRBJ2-2
CDR3aa: CASRGTSGRYEELFF
CDR3nt: TGTGCCAGCAGAGGGACTAGCGGGAGATATGAGGAGCTGTTTTTT

abundance: NA
d_gene: TRBD2
v_gene: TRBV7-9
j_gene: TRBJ2-1
CDR3aa: CASSSSGRAYNEQFF
CDR3nt: TGTGCCAGCAGCTCTAGCGGGAGGGCCTACAATGAGCAGTTCTTC

abundance: NA
d_gene: TRBD1
v_gene: TRBV6-6
j_gene: TRBJ2-7
CDR3aa: CASSYYRQGAREQYF
CDR3nt: TGTGCCAGCAGTTACTATCGACAGGGGGCTCGCGAGCAGTACTTC

abundance: NA
d_gene: TRBD2
v_gene: TRBV9
j_gene: TRBJ2-1
CDR3aa: CASSGGRANEQFF
CDR3nt: TGTGCCAGCAGCGGCGGGAGGGCGAATGAGCAGTTCTTC

abundance: many
d_gene: NA
v_gene: TRBV4-1
j_gene: TRBJ1-5
CDR3aa: CASSQRGGASNQPQHF
CDR3nt: TGCGCCAGCAGCCAGCGCGGGGGGGCGAGCAATCAGCCCCAGCATTTT

abundance: once
d_gene: NA
v_gene: TRBV4-3
j_gene: TRBJ2-1
CDR3aa: CASSPSVGFVPYEQFF
CDR3nt: TGCGCCAGCAGCCCCTCGGTGGGCTTTGTTCCGTATGAGCAGTTCTTC

abundance: NA
d_gene: NA
v_gene: TRBV19
j_gene: TRBJ2-1
CDR3aa: CASSIITDYNEQFF
CDR3nt: TGTGCCAGTAGTATCATCACCGATTACAATGAGCAGTTCTTC